This is a list of T cell receptor beta chains from one sample in a study of blood T cell repertoires in COVID-19. Sequenced by immunoSEQ multiplex PCR; TCRdb stores in-frame clones only, minus some. The table includes about 120,000 clones, just under 90% detected once. Input material: peripheral blood. These receptors originate from a woman aged 45-65 years with acute or convalescent COVID-19. Both conserved end residues are part of each CDR3. Each record gives: V gene, J gene, clone size, D gene, CDR3 protein, CDR3 DNA. A D gene is named only where the DNA matches it firmly. Not every row has a clone size; where given, it reads once, few, many or a size class.

v_gene: TRBV27; j_gene: TRBJ2-5; abundance: -; d_gene: -; CDR3aa: CASSPWTEIPGTQYF; CDR3nt: TGTGCCAGCAGCCCGTGGACAGAAATTCCAGGTACCCAGTACTTC
v_gene: TRBV7-2; j_gene: TRBJ2-7; abundance: -; d_gene: TRBD2; CDR3aa: CASSLVTLADSYEQYF; CDR3nt: TGTGCCAGCAGCTTAGTAACTCTAGCGGACTCCTACGAGCAGTACTTC
v_gene: TRBV29-1; j_gene: TRBJ2-4; abundance: -; d_gene: -; CDR3aa: CSVPSFYTVLAKNIQYF; CDR3nt: TGCAGCGTTCCCTCTTTCTATACAGTTCTAGCCAAAAACATTCAGTACTTC
v_gene: TRBV10-3; j_gene: TRBJ1-3; abundance: -; d_gene: -; CDR3aa: CAITPGGPGNTIYF; CDR3nt: TGTGCCATCACCCCCGGGGGGCCTGGAAACACCATATATTTT
v_gene: TRBV5-5; j_gene: TRBJ1-2; abundance: -; d_gene: -; CDR3aa: CASSLGLSKGVNYGYTF; CDR3nt: TGTGCCAGCAGCTTGGGACTCTCAAAGGGGGTTAACTATGGCTACACCTTC
v_gene: TRBV6-5; j_gene: TRBJ2-3; abundance: -; d_gene: TRBD1; CDR3aa: CASKATGADTQYF; CDR3nt: TGTGCCAGCAAGGCGACAGGGGCAGATACGCAGTATTTT
v_gene: TRBV10-3; j_gene: TRBJ1-1; abundance: -; d_gene: -; CDR3aa: CAISGRATPGGTEAFF; CDR3nt: TGTGCCATCAGTGGAAGGGCCACTCCGGGGGGCACTGAAGCTTTCTTT
v_gene: TRBV27; j_gene: TRBJ2-3; abundance: -; d_gene: TRBD1; CDR3aa: CASSLYQYELGQKQYF; CDR3nt: TGTGCCAGCAGCCTTTATCAGTATGAGTTGGGACAGAAGCAGTATTTT
v_gene: TRBV4-3; j_gene: TRBJ2-1; abundance: -; d_gene: -; CDR3aa: CASSQAGDNEQFF; CDR3nt: TGCGCCAGCAGCCAAGCCGGGGACAATGAGCAGTTCTTC
v_gene: TRBV5-1; j_gene: TRBJ2-7; abundance: -; d_gene: -; CDR3aa: CASSQKAGYSYEQYF; CDR3nt: TGCGCCAGCAGCCAAAAGGCGGGATACTCCTACGAGCAGTACTTC
v_gene: TRBV3-1/TRBV3-2; j_gene: TRBJ2-3; abundance: -; d_gene: -; CDR3aa: CASSPVPDTQYF; CDR3nt: TGTGCCAGCAGCCCAGTCCCAGATACGCAGTATTTT
v_gene: TRBV6-4; j_gene: TRBJ1-1; abundance: -; d_gene: TRBD1; CDR3aa: CASSGIPTRGQNTEAFF; CDR3nt: TGTGCCAGCAGTGGCATTCCCACGAGGGGGCAGAACACTGAAGCTTTCTTT
v_gene: TRBV10-3; j_gene: TRBJ2-1; abundance: -; d_gene: TRBD2; CDR3aa: CAISVAGGYARNEQFF; CDR3nt: TGTGCCATCAGTGTAGCGGGAGGGTATGCGAGGAATGAGCAGTTCTTC
v_gene: TRBV4-3; j_gene: TRBJ2-3; abundance: -; d_gene: -; CDR3aa: CASSQEPAGTDTQYF; CDR3nt: TGCGCCAGCAGCCAAGAGCCAGCGGGCACAGATACGCAGTATTTT
v_gene: TRBV19; j_gene: TRBJ2-7; abundance: -; d_gene: TRBD1; CDR3aa: CASTPGQGAKGEQYF; CDR3nt: TGTGCCAGTACCCCGGGACAGGGGGCGAAGGGCGAGCAGTACTTC
v_gene: TRBV29-1; j_gene: TRBJ1-4; abundance: -; d_gene: -; CDR3aa: CSGGGGDEKLFF; CDR3nt: TGCAGCGGGGGGGGAGGTGATGAAAAACTGTTTTTT
v_gene: TRBV2; j_gene: TRBJ2-2; abundance: -; d_gene: TRBD2; CDR3aa: CASSLAGTNTGELFF; CDR3nt: TGTGCCAGCAGTCTAGCGGGGACGAACACCGGGGAGCTGTTTTTT
v_gene: TRBV3-1/TRBV3-2; j_gene: TRBJ2-3; abundance: -; d_gene: -; CDR3aa: CASSQQGDTQYF; CDR3nt: TGTGCCAGCAGCCAACAGGGAGATACGCAGTATTTT
v_gene: TRBV10-3; j_gene: TRBJ1-5; abundance: few; d_gene: TRBD1; CDR3aa: CAISAGTGSNQPQHF; CDR3nt: TGTGCCATCAGCGCTGGGACAGGTAGCAATCAGCCCCAGCATTTT
v_gene: TRBV5-1; j_gene: TRBJ1-2; abundance: -; d_gene: -; CDR3aa: CASSLVGVLDYGYTF; CDR3nt: TGCGCCAGCAGCTTGGTCGGGGTTCTCGACTATGGCTACACCTTC
v_gene: TRBV11-2; j_gene: TRBJ1-1; abundance: once; d_gene: TRBD1; CDR3aa: CASSPPGQENTEAFF; CDR3nt: TGTGCCAGCAGCCCCCCGGGACAGGAGAACACTGAAGCTTTCTTT
v_gene: TRBV3-1/TRBV3-2; j_gene: TRBJ1-2; abundance: few; d_gene: TRBD1; CDR3aa: CASTKQGTYGYTF; CDR3nt: TGTGCCAGCACTAAACAGGGGACGTATGGCTACACCTTC
v_gene: TRBV6-2/TRBV6-3; j_gene: TRBJ1-4; abundance: once; d_gene: -; CDR3aa: CASSYSPVATNEKLFF; CDR3nt: TGTGCCAGCAGTTACTCGCCAGTTGCAACTAATGAAAAACTGTTTTTT
v_gene: TRBV24-1; j_gene: TRBJ1-2; abundance: -; d_gene: -; CDR3aa: CATSVGGGYGYTF; CDR3nt: TGTGCCACCAGTGTTGGTGGAGGCTATGGCTACACCTTC
v_gene: TRBV5-1; j_gene: TRBJ1-2; abundance: -; d_gene: -; CDR3aa: CASSLSGMGGYTF; CDR3nt: TGCGCCAGCAGCTTGTCAGGGATGGGTGGCTACACCTTC
v_gene: TRBV18; j_gene: TRBJ2-7; abundance: once; d_gene: TRBD1; CDR3aa: CASPWGRGQRTHPYEQYF; CDR3nt: TGTGCCAGCCCCTGGGGCAGGGGGCAGCGAACCCACCCCTACGAGCAGTACTTC
v_gene: TRBV30; j_gene: TRBJ1-6; abundance: few; d_gene: -; CDR3aa: CAWTSPSTGYSPLHF; CDR3nt: TGTGCCTGGACCTCCCCTTCCACAGGATATTCACCCCTCCACTTT
v_gene: TRBV24-1; j_gene: TRBJ1-2; abundance: once; d_gene: -; CDR3aa: CATSDTGTPPYYGYTF; CDR3nt: TGTGCCACCAGTGATACCGGGACACCCCCCTACTATGGCTACACCTTC
v_gene: TRBV5-1; j_gene: TRBJ1-2; abundance: -; d_gene: -; CDR3aa: CASSSVVGGSNYGYTF; CDR3nt: TGCGCCAGCAGCTCAGTGGTCGGGGGATCTAACTATGGCTACACCTTC
v_gene: TRBV29-1; j_gene: TRBJ2-1; abundance: -; d_gene: TRBD2; CDR3aa: CSVPGLAGRDNEQFF; CDR3nt: TGCAGCGTCCCGGGACTAGCGGGGAGGGACAATGAGCAGTTCTTC
v_gene: TRBV7-9; j_gene: TRBJ2-5; abundance: -; d_gene: -; CDR3aa: CASSRARGEETQYF; CDR3nt: TGTGCCAGCAGCCGAGCCCGGGGAGAGGAGACCCAGTACTTC
v_gene: TRBV30; j_gene: TRBJ1-1; abundance: -; d_gene: -; CDR3aa: CAWSGQNEAFF; CDR3nt: TGTGCCTGGAGCGGACAGAATGAAGCTTTCTTT
v_gene: TRBV7-3; j_gene: TRBJ2-3; abundance: -; d_gene: TRBD2; CDR3aa: CASSLKLAGATDTQYF; CDR3nt: TGTGCCAGCAGCTTAAAGCTAGCGGGGGCGACAGATACGCAGTATTTT
v_gene: TRBV2; j_gene: TRBJ2-7; abundance: once; d_gene: TRBD1; CDR3aa: CASRGTGGTYEQYF; CDR3nt: TGTGCCAGCAGGGGGACAGGGGGGACCTACGAGCAGTACTTC
v_gene: TRBV19; j_gene: TRBJ1-1; abundance: -; d_gene: TRBD1; CDR3aa: CASSIPRRGHTEAFF; CDR3nt: TGTGCCAGTAGTATCCCCCGCAGGGGGCACACTGAAGCTTTCTTT
v_gene: TRBV5-1; j_gene: TRBJ1-2; abundance: -; d_gene: TRBD1; CDR3aa: CASSSTGGGGYGYTF; CDR3nt: TGCGCCAGCAGCTCTACAGGGGGCGGCGGTTATGGCTACACCTTC
v_gene: TRBV27; j_gene: TRBJ2-7; abundance: few; d_gene: TRBD2; CDR3aa: CASIGLAGRSYEQYF; CDR3nt: TGTGCCAGCATAGGACTAGCGGGCCGCTCCTACGAGCAGTACTTC
v_gene: TRBV5-6; j_gene: TRBJ2-7; abundance: -; d_gene: -; CDR3aa: CASSLDTGTYEQYF; CDR3nt: TGTGCCAGCAGCTTGGATACAGGGACCTACGAGCAGTACTTC
v_gene: TRBV6-2/TRBV6-3; j_gene: TRBJ1-5; abundance: -; d_gene: TRBD1; CDR3aa: CASSNRGESNQPQHF; CDR3nt: TGTGCCAGCAGCAACAGGGGGGAGAGCAATCAGCCCCAGCATTTT
v_gene: TRBV5-4; j_gene: TRBJ2-7; abundance: -; d_gene: TRBD2; CDR3aa: CASSLEPSGRLYEQYF; CDR3nt: TGTGCCAGCAGCTTGGAACCTAGCGGGCGACTCTACGAGCAGTACTTC
v_gene: TRBV5-4; j_gene: TRBJ1-2; abundance: -; d_gene: TRBD1; CDR3aa: CASSSDRGNYGYTF; CDR3nt: TGTGCCAGCAGTTCGGACAGGGGGAACTATGGCTACACCTTC
v_gene: TRBV7-9; j_gene: TRBJ1-2; abundance: -; d_gene: -; CDR3aa: CASSLGTTGLYGYTF; CDR3nt: TGTGCCAGCAGCTTAGGAACGACAGGACTCTATGGCTACACCTTC
v_gene: TRBV19; j_gene: TRBJ2-3; abundance: -; d_gene: TRBD2; CDR3aa: CASTTRRGGTDTQYF; CDR3nt: TGTGCCAGTACCACACGGCGGGGGGGCACAGATACGCAGTATTTT
v_gene: TRBV5-1; j_gene: TRBJ1-4; abundance: -; d_gene: -; CDR3aa: CASSRGQEEEKLFF; CDR3nt: TGCGCCAGCAGCAGGGGACAAGAGGAAGAAAAACTGTTTTTT
v_gene: TRBV11-2; j_gene: TRBJ2-4; abundance: -; d_gene: TRBD1; CDR3aa: CASSRMGGQGAHIQYF; CDR3nt: TGTGCCAGCAGCCGGATGGGTGGACAGGGAGCCCATATTCAGTACTTC